This entry is about one T cell receptor (beta chain). The antigen is unknown. Here immunoSEQ multiplex PCR was the method, and the copy in TCRdb shows in-frame clones only, minus some. The sample lists about 1.1 million clones, about four fifths occurring once. This entry is derived from a study of shared clonotypes between healthy human individuals. Study-wide results and limits: Specimens sampled were limited to blood, with tissue repertoires likely differing.

Per the germline V gene, CDR1 is SGDLS and CDR2 is YYNGEE. This CDR3 is 16 amino acids long. V shed 3 bases, J shed 2 bases, and the junction held 7 bases outside the gene matches. Recent vaccinations or acute infections were absent in the healthy HIV-negative adult donors. Donors comprised only Caucasian adults living in Nashville, Tennessee. Negatively enriched CD4+ T cells were divided by CD45RA into naive and memory. The receptor comes from a man aged 18 to 30 in good health. Some clones in this sample may be carry-over from other donors' samples. This rearrangement joins TRBV9 to TRBJ1-3; 8 bases agree with TRBD1. Sequenced sample: memory CD4+ T cells from PBMCs. This sample's subset: CD45RA-negative fraction. The CDR3 reads CASSDQTGATGNTIYF. CDR3 sequence (DNA): TGTGCCAGCAGCGATCAGACAGGGGCAACTGGAAACACCATATATTTT.